This TCR beta chain was observed in a study of shared clonotypes between healthy human individuals (dated by TCRdb to the early 2020s). Regarding the complete study: The cohort comprised a couple of women and a few men aged 18 to 49 years. To increase sequencing depth and limit assay-specific biases, different laboratories used diverse techniques to prepare libraries and sequence TCR repertoires. For each donor, three plates each were used for CD4 naive and CD4 memory, two plates were used for CD8 naive, and one plate was used for CD8 memory. To estimate repertoire size and how much clonotype sharing occurs between individuals, the study deeply sequenced the blood TCR repertoires of five healthy adults. Between about 0.85 and 10 billion PBMCs per donor were obtained by leukapheresis.

About this clone itself: Its antigen is currently not known. No base quality values were provided; no much bigger clone lies one nucleotide off.

The investigation overall reported the following: Even with the large sequencing depth, rarefaction of the sorted-subset datasets indicated that sequencing was incomplete. The small number of donors limited the genetic and exposure-history diversity represented. Sampling was restricted to blood, and TCR repertoires in tissues likely differ from the TCR repertoires found in blood. When four donors were compared, the shared fraction of clonotypes was 5% to 6.5% for naive CD4, 3.5% to 4% for naive CD8, 2% to 2.5% for memory CD4, and 0.4% for memory CD8. Naive subsets generally had larger estimated clonotype richness than memory subsets did. Clonotypes shared by all four sorted-subset donors showed higher generation probabilities than non-shared clonotypes. Pairwise subsampling indicated that sequencing depth was expected to affect the degree of clonotype sharing among donors.

Using the deep immunoSEQ assay, TCR CDR3 regions were amplified from genomic DNA by multiplex PCR. Extracted genomic DNA from each cell subset was distributed evenly across all wells of several immunoSEQ 96-well plates, and each plate was treated as a replicate. For sorted subsets, roughly 200 ng of genomic DNA, equivalent to about 30,000 T cell genomes, went into each replicate PCR. Purified libraries were measured with a Qubit 3.0 fluorometer, size-checked on a Bioanalyzer 2100, and measured again with the KAPA Library Quantification kit. Every immunoSEQ 96-well plate was sequenced on a separate single-read 150-cycle Illumina NextSeq 550 flow cell. As for the original processing: Because the immunoSEQ output included only junctional sequences and no quality scores, the filtering could not be the same as the filtering used for full-length reads. Sequences were annotated with PyIR, a Python wrapper for IgBLAST v1.9, and V/J genes and CDR3 were assigned using IMGT germline references. Reads were removed for weak V/J assignments (E-value above 1e-6), missing CDR3, stop codons, out-of-frame junctions, or ambiguous translated residues. V3J clonotypes were defined by identical inferred V gene, J gene, and CDR3 amino acid sequence. Percentage overlap between repertoires was computed as shared unique clonotypes divided by the size of the smaller repertoire. Three approaches were used to assess repertoire richness: RTK rarefaction, the Chao1 estimator, and Recon v2.1 estimates of unobserved clonotypes. For all TCRbeta clonotypes obtained by the gDNA method from a few donors, generation probabilities were computed with OLGA. The clones in this table, taken by TCRdb from immuneACCESS, are in-frame only. Not every clone is retained; where verified, under half of the shortfall comes from an unresolved V gene, and the cause of the rest is unknown. That table supplies the V and J calls and clone size; D and trimming were determined from the DNA. Across this sample there are around 2,000,000 clones, with 85% to 95% seen only once. The ten top clones hold more than 0.9% of the sample.

CD8 naive samples were obtained by positive selection for CCR7 among CD45RO-negative cells, yielding a CD45RA+CCR7+ population from which TemRA cells were excluded. The donors were healthy, HIV-negative adults who had no recently reported acute infections or vaccinations. Every donor was a Caucasian adult residing in Nashville, Tennessee, USA. Blood was collected by leukapheresis, and PBMCs were isolated by Ficoll-Histopaque density gradient centrifugation and then cryopreserved in liquid nitrogen vapor phase. Analytical flow cytometry was used to check the purity and quantity of each magnetically sorted T cell population. Genomic DNA was isolated from each sorted fraction and quantified by UV absorbance on a Nanodrop 2000c. Looking up the germline V gene yields CDR1 MGHRA and CDR2 YSYEKL. V is clipped by 0 bases and J by 4 bases, and the sequence between their germline boundaries is 16 bases long. Inclusive of the bounding cysteine and phenylalanine, the CDR3 is 16 residues long. Of all the DNA, just the CDR3 is kept, 48 bases in frame from base 1.

The sequence joins TRBV4-1 to TRBJ2-7, with TRBD2 perhaps the D gene, on 6 matching bases. Sequencing input: naive CD8+ T cells sorted from blood. In the paper's terms, the cell subset or site label means: CD45RA+CCR7+. This clonotype originated in a man between 18 and 29 years old in good health. The DNA sequence follows: TGCGCCAGCAGCCAAGACTGGTTCGGGGAGGTGTACGAGCAGTACTTC. It encodes CASSQDWFGEVYEQYF.